These 9 T cell receptor beta chains share one sample of origin, sequenced in a study of T cell responses to AZD1222 COVID-19 vaccine. Generated by immunoSEQ multiplex PCR, the TCRdb table keeps only in-frame clones and is missing some. The sample includes over 120,000 clones, 85% to 95% of them seen just once. The sequencing used peripheral blood, collected on day 0 of AZD1222 vaccination. Receptors originate from an adult in good health.

The table lists this clone with a count of one. The chain couples TRBV9 to TRBJ1-5, with no clear D. The ends were cut back, 0 bases at V and 3 bases at J, with 10 bases in the middle. The CDR3 consists of 15 residues. The germline V gene encodes CDR1 SGDLS and CDR2 YYNGEE. The CDR3 spells CASSVDGRVNQPQHF. CDR3 sequence (DNA): TGTGCCAGCAGCGTAGATGGACGGGTCAATCAGCCCCAGCATTTT.

This chain connects TRBV5-1 to TRBJ1-2, with D tentatively TRBD1 (6 bases). This CDR3 region has 15 residues. The germline V gene has CDR1 SGHRS and CDR2 YFSETQ. V was cut by 0 bases and J by 1 base, with 10 bases left in between. CDR3 sequence (DNA): TGCGCCAGCAGCTTGGTTGCAGGGGATAACTATGGCTACACCTTC. The encoded protein is CASSLVAGDNYGYTF.

In DNA form, the CDR3 reads TGTGCCAGCAGCCAACATACGGGGCGACTAAAGGACACCATATATTTT. This codes for CASSQHTGRLKDTIYF. The rearrangement joins TRBV4-2 to TRBJ1-3, with D perhaps TRBD1 (5 bases). V gave up 2 bases and J gave up 8 bases, with 19 bases separating them. Germline V lookup: CDR1 LGHNA, CDR2 YNFKEQ. The CDR3 length is 16 residues.

As regards this clone: A read error may produce the germline difference seen at one junction end. The CDR3 bases are TGTGCCACCTCACAGGCCGGGACAGTTGGCTACGAGCAGTACTTC. Amino acid sequence: CATSQAGTVGYEQYF. J is TRBJ2-7 and V is TRBV18, with 7 bases fitting TRBD1. CDR1 KGHSH and CDR2 LQKENI come from the germline V gene. This CDR3 contains 15 residues. The variable domain in full, completed from reference TRBV18 and TRBJ2-7, reads NAGVMQNPRHLVRRRGQEARLRCSPMKGHSHVYWYRQLPEEGLKFMVYLQKENIIDESGMPKERFSAEFPKEGPSILRIQQVVRGDSAAYFCATSQAGTVGYEQYFGPGTRLTVT.

V and J are TRBV25-1 and TRBJ1-4; D perhaps matches TRBD1 (5 bases). The V gene lost 8 bases and the J gene lost 8 bases, with 21 bases spanning the gap. The CDR3 loop spans 15 amino acids. Germline values: CDR1 MGHDK, CDR2 SYGVNS. The CDR3 DNA follows: TGTGCCAGCCCCCCCAGAGGTCCCGGGGCGGAAAAACTGTTTTTT. Residues: CASPPRGPGAEKLFF.

The gene calls are TRBV2 and TRBJ1-4; 7 bases align to TRBD1. Germline CDR1 reads SNHLY; CDR2 reads FYNNEI. CDR3 length equals 15 residues. V lost 7 bases, J lost 5 bases, and 10 bases stayed unmatched. The CDR3 loop reads CASIVSAGGNEKLFF. CDR3 DNA sequence: TGTGCCAGCATAGTGTCGGCAGGGGGGAATGAAAAACTGTTTTTT.

V and J are TRBV9 and TRBJ2-2; D not certain. Germline V gives CDR1 SGDLS, CDR2 YYNGEE. The CDR3 contains 16 residues. The ends were cut back, 4 bases at V and 3 bases at J, with 16 bases in the middle. The CDR3 loop reads CASSPATLLDTGELFF. The DNA of the CDR3 is TGTGCCAGCAGCCCCGCGACACTCTTGGACACCGGGGAGCTGTTTTTT.

CDR3 nucleotide sequence: TGTGCCTGGAGCATTGGGGGGACGAATGAGCAGTTCTTC. Encoded protein: CAWSIGGTNEQFF. The chain recombines TRBV30 with TRBJ2-1, with D perhaps matching TRBD2 (6 bases). The V gene's germline CDR1 is GTSNPN and CDR2 SVGIG (reference sequence). This CDR3 spans 13 amino acids. Deletions cut 3 bases from V and 7 bases from J, with 13 bases between.

The DNA of the CDR3 is TGTGCCAGTAGTATTATGGTATGGGTAGGGGCTTTCTTT. Translated: CASSIMVWVGAFF. The V and J genes are TRBV19 and TRBJ1-1; no reliable D call. V dropped 3 bases and J dropped 11 bases, with 16 bases sitting between them. The CDR3 has 13 residues. Looked up from germline, CDR1 is LNHDA and CDR2 is SQIVND (reference sequence).